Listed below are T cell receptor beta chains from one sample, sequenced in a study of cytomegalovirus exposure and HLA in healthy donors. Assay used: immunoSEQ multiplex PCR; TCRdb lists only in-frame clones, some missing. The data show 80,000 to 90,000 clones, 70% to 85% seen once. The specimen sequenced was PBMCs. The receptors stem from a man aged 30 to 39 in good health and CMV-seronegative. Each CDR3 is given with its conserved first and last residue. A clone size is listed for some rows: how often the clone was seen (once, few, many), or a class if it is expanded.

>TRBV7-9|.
CASSDGQLFAEAFF
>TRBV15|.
CATSTKRVGEQYF
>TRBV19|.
CASSADSLEKLFF
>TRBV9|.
CASSALAGQEYEKLFF
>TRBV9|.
CASSIGQGVQETQYF
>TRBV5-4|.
CASTKPPGGVNYGYTF
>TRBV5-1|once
CASSHAGPQRRNEQFF
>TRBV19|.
CATAGTGRIGPQHF
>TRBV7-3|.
CASSPGYGLEAFF
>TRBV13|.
CASSLTTGTSYEQYF
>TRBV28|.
CATPHGQGALSGYTF
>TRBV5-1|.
CARRDFQETQYF
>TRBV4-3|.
CASSQGYSGGRLAEGTEAFF
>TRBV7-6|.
CASSLVLPTDTQYF
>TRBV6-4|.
CASSEGRQGLGGYTF
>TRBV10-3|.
CATLRGFSGANVLTF
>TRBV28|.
CASSSPGGALESPLHF
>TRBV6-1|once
CASSVDSAEKLFF
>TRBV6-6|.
CASSQPRGGGYTF
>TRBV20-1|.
CSASQGVMRYF
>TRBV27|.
CASSLSSLLNTEAFF
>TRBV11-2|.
CASSLVWGADEQYF
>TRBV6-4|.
CASSEHRGSLGYGYTF
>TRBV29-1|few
CSVESGYEQYF
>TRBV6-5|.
CASSYGGLDTEAFF
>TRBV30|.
CAWTKGRVTLHF